The entry below gives a single TCR beta chain sequence along with its context. Original handling: By means of reference gene primer amplification, nucleated cell counts were estimated. Only in-frame clones appear in the TCRdb table, and some are missing; sequencing was by immunoSEQ multiplex PCR. That table is the source of V, J and clone size, and D and trimming were worked out from the DNA. Counted here are roughly 56,000 clones, around 90% occurring once; the ten biggest clones make up more than 10%. This sample is drawn from a study of blood T cell repertoires in COVID-19. Study background: The United States, Italy and Spain supplied acute and convalescent COVID-19 samples. PBMCs, B-cell-depleted T cells, or T cells provided the cDNA or gDNA that made up the material.

V gave up 6 bases and J gave up 10 bases; unmatched junction bases: 6. CDR1 and CDR2 (germline): SGHRS, YFSETQ. There are 12 residues in the CDR3. Sequenced sample: peripheral blood. The rearrangement joins TRBV5-1 to TRBJ2-1; 8 nucleotides line up with TRBD2. The TCR was taken from a man in his 60s with active COVID-19. The CDR3 sequence is CASKAGTREQFF. DNA of the CDR3: TGCGCCAGCAAGGCCGGGACTAGGGAGCAGTTCTTC.